This T cell receptor beta chain is from a study of blood T cell repertoires in COVID-19. The overall study: Italy, Spain and the United States were the sources of the convalescent and acute COVID-19 samples. T cells, B-cell-depleted T cells, or PBMCs provided the cDNA or gDNA that served as material.

Source study methods: Using reference gene primer amplification, nucleated cell counts were estimated. Some clones are missing from TCRdb's copy, which holds only in-frame ones; the method was immunoSEQ multiplex PCR. The DNA gave D and trimming, while V, J and clone size come from that table. In the table there are approximately 190,000 clones, approximately 84% of which are singletons. CDR1 is MGHDK and CDR2 is SYGVNS in the germline V gene. This CDR3 comprises 13 residues. Losses at the gene ends were 4 bases for V and 7 bases for J; bases not matched to a gene: 5. The chain has TRBV25-1 and TRBJ1-1, with 8 positions matching TRBD1. The sample taken for sequencing was peripheral blood. The receptor's source is a human donor with acute or convalescent COVID-19. The donor label of this sample is uncertain. The CDR3 spells CASSAQGVGEAFF. The CDR3 DNA reads TGTGCCAGCAGTGCACAGGGGGTTGGTGAAGCTTTCTTT.